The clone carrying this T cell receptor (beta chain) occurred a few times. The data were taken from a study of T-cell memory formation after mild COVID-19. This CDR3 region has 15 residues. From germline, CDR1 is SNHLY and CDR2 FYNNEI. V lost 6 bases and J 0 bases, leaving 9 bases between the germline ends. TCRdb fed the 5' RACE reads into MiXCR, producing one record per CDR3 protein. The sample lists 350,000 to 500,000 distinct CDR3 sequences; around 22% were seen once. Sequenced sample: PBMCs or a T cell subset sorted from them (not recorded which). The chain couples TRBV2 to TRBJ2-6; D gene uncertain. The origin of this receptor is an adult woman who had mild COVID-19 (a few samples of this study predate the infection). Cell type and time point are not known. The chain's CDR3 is CASRKTGSGANVLTF. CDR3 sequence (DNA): TGTGCCAGCAGGAAAACCGGCTCTGGGGCCAACGTCCTGACTTTC.